These T cell receptor beta chains were read from a single sample in a study of blood T cell repertoires in COVID-19. Produced via immunoSEQ multiplex PCR; TCRdb's table is partial and in-frame only. The sample carries about 230,000 clones, around 85% recorded once. The sequencing input was peripheral blood. Receptors were obtained from a woman of 80 years or more with acute or convalescent COVID-19. Each CDR3 is given with its conserved first and last residue. The D gene is left open where the match is weak. Not all rows give a size; the values are once, few, many and, for expanded clones, a class.

j_call v_call clone_size d_call cdr3_nt cdr3_aa
TRBJ1-3 TRBV27 few . TGTGCCAGCAGTAACGTCGGAGCGAGATCCTCTGGAAACACCATATATTTT CASSNVGARSSGNTIYF
TRBJ2-3 TRBV5-1 . . TGCGCCAGCAAACTAGCCCAAACCACTAGCACAGATACGCAGTATTTT CASKLAQTTSTDTQYF
TRBJ2-7 TRBV6-5 . . TGTGCCAGCAGCCAGGGCCCTTTGGGCCACGAGCAGTACTTC CASSQGPLGHEQYF
TRBJ1-3 TRBV7-6 . . TGTGCCAGCAGCTTAGGACGGAGCTCTGGAAACACCATATATTTT CASSLGRSSGNTIYF
TRBJ1-4 TRBV25-1 . TRBD1 TGTGCCAGCAGTGGGCGACAGGGTAGGTTTAGTGCGGACGAAAAACTGTTTTTT CASSGRQGRFSADEKLFF
TRBJ1-1 TRBV5-1 many TRBD1 TGCGCCAGCAGCTTTGGACAGGGGTCGGGCACTGAAGCTTTCTTT CASSFGQGSGTEAFF
TRBJ2-7 TRBV2 . TRBD1 TGTGCCAGCAGTTCCCCCCCGTTGACAGGGGGCGCTTACGAGCAGTACTTC CASSSPPLTGGAYEQYF
TRBJ2-1 TRBV5-1 . . TGCGCCAGCAGCTTCAACAATGAGCAGTTCTTC CASSFNNEQFF
TRBJ1-5 TRBV3-1/TRBV3-2 few . TGTGCCAGCAGCCAGGGCGGGAGCAATCAGCCCCAGCATTTT CASSQGGSNQPQHF
TRBJ2-3 TRBV9 once TRBD2 TGTGCCAGCAGCCCCCCGGGACTAGCGGGACAAGATACGCAGTATTTT CASSPPGLAGQDTQYF
TRBJ2-1 TRBV9 . . TGTGCCAGCAGCGTAGGACTAACAAATGAGCAGTTCTTC CASSVGLTNEQFF
TRBJ1-2 TRBV4-2 . . TGTGCCAGCAGCCCAACGGGGTCCTCTAACTATGGCTACACCTTC CASSPTGSSNYGYTF
TRBJ2-5 TRBV29-1 . TRBD2 TGCAGCGTGCAGCGGGAGGGCCCAGAGACCCAGTACTTC CSVQREGPETQYF
TRBJ2-1 TRBV18 . TRBD1 TGTGCCAGCTCTTCTAGGGGGCGGAATGAGCAGTTCTTC CASSSRGRNEQFF
TRBJ1-1 TRBV6-5 . TRBD1 TGTGCCAGCGGGGACAGGGGAAGAAGGACTGAAGCTTTCTTT CASGDRGRRTEAFF
TRBJ2-1 TRBV7-2 . TRBD2 TGTGCCAGCAGCTTAGAGAGAGCGGGGGGCTTCAATGAGCAGTTCTTC CASSLERAGGFNEQFF
TRBJ2-5 TRBV10-3 few TRBD2 TGTGCCATCAGTGGCACTAGCGGGACTTCGGGGGAGACCCAGTACTTC CAISGTSGTSGETQYF
TRBJ2-5 TRBV21-1 . . TGTGCCAGCAGCAAATATGCGCCTCCTGGGGGGAAAGAAGAGACCCAGTACTTC CASSKYAPPGGKEETQYF
TRBJ1-1 TRBV5-1 . TRBD1 TGCGCCAGCAGCCTGACGACAGGGGGCTGGTTTGCGAACACTGAAGCTTTCTTT CASSLTTGGWFANTEAFF
TRBJ1-2 TRBV3-1/TRBV3-2 . TRBD1 TGTGCCAGCAGGGGAGCGGGACAGGGTTCTGGCTACACCTTC CASRGAGQGSGYTF
TRBJ1-1 TRBV12-3/TRBV12-4 . . TGTGCCAGCAGTTTAGGTCAGGACACTGAAGCTTTCTTT CASSLGQDTEAFF
TRBJ2-1 TRBV15 few TRBD2 TGTGCCACCAGCAGAGATCTGGCGGGGGGTTCGAGGGAGCAGTTCTTC CATSRDLAGGSREQFF
TRBJ1-3 TRBV19 . . TGTGCCAGTAGTCTCCTAGTCGGGATCTCTGGAAACACCATATATTTT CASSLLVGISGNTIYF
TRBJ2-7 TRBV6-5 once . TGTGCCAGCAGCCAAGACAACAGGGTCTACGAGCAGTACTTC CASSQDNRVYEQYF
TRBJ2-7 TRBV7-2 . . TGTGCCAGCAGCTTAGGTCCCTACGCCTCCGAGCAGTACTTC CASSLGPYASEQYF
TRBJ2-7 TRBV5-1 once TRBD2 TGCGCCAGCAGCTACTCCGGGACTACCTACGAGCAGTACTTC CASSYSGTTYEQYF
TRBJ1-1 TRBV10-1 . . TGCGCCAGCAGTCCAGGCCTGAACACTGAAGCTTTCTTT CASSPGLNTEAFF
TRBJ2-5 TRBV7-9 . TRBD2 TGTGCCAGCAGAAGGACTAGCGGGGTTGGAGAGACCCAGTACTTC CASRRTSGVGETQYF
TRBJ1-2 TRBV5-6 . . TGTGCCAGCAGGGACTCGTCACCTGGCTACACCTTC CASRDSSPGYTF
TRBJ2-3 TRBV7-8 . TRBD2 TGTGCCAGCAGCTTACCGGCGGGAGGGAGCACAGATACGCAGTATTTT CASSLPAGGSTDTQYF
TRBJ2-3 TRBV7-9 once . TGTGCCAGCAGTTCAAGGGAGGCCACAGATACGCAGTATTTT CASSSREATDTQYF
TRBJ2-7 TRBV13 . TRBD1 TGTGCCAGCGGGACAGGGCCCGGCTCCTACGAGCAGTACTTC CASGTGPGSYEQYF
TRBJ1-1 TRBV3-1/TRBV3-2 . . TGTGCCAGCAGCCAAGAGGCAGTCCAGAACACTGAAGCTTTCTTT CASSQEAVQNTEAFF
TRBJ1-6 TRBV2 . . TGTGCCAGCAGTCCATTTTTGACGCCGGGTGGTGGTTCACCCCTCCACTTT CASSPFLTPGGGSPLHF
TRBJ1-6 TRBV14 . . TGTGCCAGCAGCCAAGGGGGTAGGGGTAGTTCACCCCTCCACTTT CASSQGGRGSSPLHF
TRBJ1-3 TRBV6-5 . TRBD1 TGTGCCAGCAGTCCCGGGACAGGGGGAAACACCATATATTTT CASSPGTGGNTIYF
TRBJ2-2 TRBV7-9 . . TGTGCCAGCAGTCCATCACAGGGGGAGCTGTTTTTT CASSPSQGELFF
TRBJ2-7 TRBV2 . . TGTGCCAGCAGTGATGTGTCAGGGATCGAGCAGTACTTC CASSDVSGIEQYF
TRBJ1-5 TRBV9 . . TGTGCCAGCAGCGTAGGGGGGGGTCAGCCCCAGCATTTT CASSVGGGQPQHF
TRBJ2-7 TRBV4-1 . TRBD2 TGCGCCAGCAGCCAAGGGACTCGGTCCTTAGCGGGAGGGCCGAAGTACTTC CASSQGTRSLAGGPKYF
TRBJ2-3 TRBV14 . TRBD2 TGTGCCAGCAGCGTCGGACTAGCGGTTAGCACAGATACGCAGTATTTT CASSVGLAVSTDTQYF
TRBJ2-7 TRBV6-5 . TRBD2 TGTGCCAGCAGGGGACTAGCGGGCTCCTACGAGCAGTACTTC CASRGLAGSYEQYF
TRBJ1-5 TRBV19 once TRBD1 TGTGCCAGTAGAGACCAGGGGGATCAGCCCCAGCATTTT CASRDQGDQPQHF
TRBJ2-7 TRBV10-3 . TRBD1 TGTGCCATCGGATCCGGGACAGGGGCCCCCTACGAGCAGTACTTC CAIGSGTGAPYEQYF
TRBJ2-7 TRBV7-9 medium-sized . TGTGCCAGCAGCTTAATGGACTTAGGCGAGCAGTACTTC CASSLMDLGEQYF
TRBJ2-7 TRBV7-2 . TRBD2 TGTGCCAGCAGCTTAGTTGGCGGGGGGGCTGGTGAGCAGTACTTC CASSLVGGGAGEQYF
TRBJ2-3 TRBV19 once . TGTGCCAGTAGTATCGCCCCGGGGTCTAGCACAGATACGCAGTATTTT CASSIAPGSSTDTQYF
TRBJ2-1 TRBV18 . TRBD2 TGTGCCAGCTCACCCGTTAGCGGGAGGACCAACTCCTACAATGAGCAGTTCTTC CASSPVSGRTNSYNEQFF
TRBJ2-3 TRBV2 . TRBD1 TGTGCCAGCAGTGCAAACAGGGGGTTGGGTGATACGCAGTATTTT CASSANRGLGDTQYF
TRBJ2-1 TRBV7-9 once TRBD1 TGTGCCAGCAGCCTAACGACAGGGGGCAATGAGCAGTTCTTC CASSLTTGGNEQFF
TRBJ1-1 TRBV3-1/TRBV3-2 . . TGTGCCAGCAGCCAAGTCGGCGGGGGACGGGCCACTGAAGCTTTCTTT CASSQVGGGRATEAFF
TRBJ1-5 TRBV12-2 . . TGTGCAAGTCGCTTGCGGGGGGATGTAGGTGGCTATCAGCCCCAGCATTTT CASRLRGDVGGYQPQHF
TRBJ2-1 TRBV3-1/TRBV3-2 few . TGTGCCAGCAGCCAAGATCTAGTCGCCTACAATGAGCAGTTCTTC CASSQDLVAYNEQFF
TRBJ2-3 TRBV3-1/TRBV3-2 once TRBD2 TGTGCCAGCAGCCAAGCGGGGGGGGTTACAGATACGCAGTATTTT CASSQAGGVTDTQYF
TRBJ1-1 TRBV7-2 . TRBD1 TGTGCCAGCAGTTTCCAGGGGGCGAACACTGAAGCTTTCTTT CASSFQGANTEAFF
TRBJ1-5 TRBV21-1 . . TGTGCCAGCAGCAAAGGGAGGTGGTTCGAAGGGCGACAGCCCCAGCATTTT CASSKGRWFEGRQPQHF
TRBJ1-3 TRBV5-4 . . TGTGCCAGCACCCGGCGAGGTACTGGAAACACCATATATTTT CASTRRGTGNTIYF
TRBJ2-3 TRBV10-2 . TRBD2 TGCGCCAGCAGTGAGTCGTTAGCGGGGATCACAGATACGCAGTATTTT CASSESLAGITDTQYF
TRBJ1-2 TRBV3-1/TRBV3-2 . TRBD1 TGTGCCAGCAGCCAAGATGGGACAGTTTATGGCTACACCTTC CASSQDGTVYGYTF
TRBJ1-5 TRBV5-6 . TRBD1 TGTGCCAGCAGCTTGGGGACAGGGGGAAACAGCAATCAGCCCCAGCATTTT CASSLGTGGNSNQPQHF